This T cell receptor (beta chain) was captured by sequencing in a study of PD-1 blockade in classical Hodgkin lymphoma. Study outcomes and limitations: Newly diagnosed patients were reported to exhibit reduced baseline TCR diversity relative to healthy donors. Differences between repertoires have undefined causes, possibly disease activity or prior therapy.

The table came from immunoSEQ multiplex PCR; TCRdb's copy has only in-frame clones and leaves some out. Among about 29,000 clones listed, just over 70% were seen once. This CDR3 comprises 13 residues. V was cut by 6 bases and J by 6 bases, with 11 bases left in between. The germline CDR1 and CDR2 sequences are MNHNY and SVGAGI (reference sequence). Brentuximab vedotin exposure varied, and every patient relapsed after autologous stem cell transplantation. The table lists this clone with a count of one. Its antigen is currently unknown. Source: peripheral blood mononuclear cells (PBMCs), taken before the second cycle of nivolumab. The V call is TRBV6-6, the J call TRBJ2-2; D not certain. The sequence came from a human donor with classical Hodgkin lymphoma. The CDR3: CASSNFRAGELFF. In DNA form, the CDR3 reads TGTGCCAGCAGCAATTTTCGGGCCGGGGAGCTGTTTTTT.